These 23 T cell receptor beta chains were sequenced from one sample in a study of naive and memory T cell subsets. Whole-blood samples were 2 to 3 ml of peripheral blood from healthy adult volunteers. For blood and skin samples, reverse transcription used TCR alpha and beta constant primers. TCRdb called the 5' RACE reads again in MiXCR, with one record for every CDR3 protein. The data hold some 22,000 distinct CDR3 sequences, with roughly 4.1% observed a single time. The receptors were gathered from a male donor in good health.

Ten or more counts support this clonotype. The chain employs TRBV29-1 and TRBJ2-2; 7 bases are shared with TRBD1. This CDR3 region has 13 residues. The germline CDR1 and CDR2 sequences are SQVTM and ANQGSEA. The V gene end was trimmed by 6 bases and the J gene end by 5 bases; junction bases not matched to a gene: 6. The CDR3 region is CSVRKQGTGELFF. CDR3 sequence (DNA): TGCAGCGTCAGAAAACAGGGGACCGGGGAGCTGTTTTTT.

This clonotype occurred many times. The V and J genes are TRBV12-3 or TRBV12-4 and TRBJ1-1; D gene uncertain. V lost 3 bases to trimming and J lost 5 bases, with 7 bases between them. This CDR3 has 12 amino acids. The CDR3: CASSFLKTEAFF. The DNA for the CDR3 is TGTGCCAGCAGTTTCTTAAAAACTGAAGCTTTCTTT.

The sample holds many counts of this clonotype. The chain has TRBV2 and TRBJ2-7; 11 bases fit TRBD1. This CDR3 comprises 16 residues. Germline loops: CDR1 SNHLY, CDR2 FYNNEI. V shed 6 bases and J 3 bases; nucleotides not matched to a gene: 10. The CDR3 DNA sequence: TGTGCCAGCAGATTACCGGGACAGGGGGTTTTCTACGAGCAGTACTTC. It translates to CASRLPGQGVFYEQYF.

This clonotype was seen repeatedly, ten times or more. V gene TRBV2 combines with J gene TRBJ2-5; no clear D gene. V dropped 6 bases and J dropped 1 base, with 9 bases sitting between them. This CDR3 has 13 residues. Germline V CDR1 and CDR2: SNHLY, FYNNEI. The CDR3 is CASSLDSQETQYF. In DNA, the CDR3 is TGTGCCAGCAGCTTAGACTCCCAAGAGACCCAGTACTTC.

This clonotype was counted ten times or more. The CDR3 coding sequence is TGTGCCAGCAGCTTAAACGGGGAAGGCTACACCTTC. Amino acid sequence: CASSLNGEGYTF. This chain links TRBV7-2 with TRBJ1-2; D uncertain. V lost 2 bases, J lost 8 bases, and 9 bases lay in between. The V gene's germline CDR1 is SGHTA and CDR2 FQGNSA. The CDR3 covers 12 residues.

This clonotype has at least ten counts. The V and J genes are TRBV2 and TRBJ2-1; D call uncertain. The CDR3 sequence is 17 residues long. Per germline, CDR1 SNHLY and CDR2 FYNNEI. V shed 3 bases and J shed 2 bases, with 17 bases lying between them. This CDR3 is CASSDFSGGKTYNEQFF. CDR3 nucleotides: TGTGCCAGCAGTGACTTTTCTGGCGGAAAAACCTACAATGAGCAGTTCTTC. Full variable domain (remainder filled in from reference TRBV2 and TRBJ2-1): EPEVTQTPSHQVTQMGQEVILRCVPISNHLYFYWYRQILGQKVEFLVSFYNNEISEKSEIFDDQFSVERPDGSNFTLKIRSTKLEDSAMYFCASSDFSGGKTYNEQFFGPGTRLTVL.

This clonotype occurred a few times. The rearrangement uses TRBV14 and TRBJ2-7, with 7 nucleotides matching TRBD2. The junction had 14 bases not matched to a gene; V was cut back by 3 bases and J by 9 bases. Germline lookup yields CDR1 SGHDN and CDR2 FVKESK. This CDR3 comprises 15 residues. CDR3 residues: CASSQGDYRIFRQYF. The CDR3 nucleotides read TGTGCCAGCAGCCAGGGGGACTATAGGATTTTTCGGCAGTACTTC.

This clonotype was recorded many times. The V and J genes are TRBV7-2 and TRBJ1-2; D is ambiguous. Germline CDR1 is SGHTA and CDR2 is FQGNSA. The CDR3 consists of 12 residues. V was shortened by 5 bases and J by 2 bases, with 6 bases between the two germline ends. This chain's CDR3 is CASSQKNYGYTF. The CDR3 DNA sequence: TGTGCCAGCAGCCAAAAAAACTATGGCTACACCTTC.

In regard to this clonotype: A single base separates this from a much larger clone, so it may be a read error. This chain uses TRBV12-5 with TRBJ2-7, with 7 bases identical to TRBD1. Trimming at V came to 2 bases and at J to 7 bases, leaving 17 bases not matched to a gene. Germline V gene sequence: CDR1 LGHNT, CDR2 FRNRAP. CDR3 length: 17 amino acids. CDR3: CASGLLWARTGRREQYF. Written as DNA, the CDR3 is TGTGCTAGTGGTTTGCTCTGGGCCCGGACAGGTCGTAGGGAGCAGTACTTC.

In this sample, this clonotype turned up many times. V is TRBV20-1 and J is TRBJ2-7, with 9 bases lining up with TRBD1. The germline gives CDR1 DFQATT, CDR2 SNEGSKA (reference sequence). CDR3 length: 14 residues. The V gene end was trimmed by 2 bases and the J gene end by 6 bases; junction bases not matched to a gene: 8. CDR3 nucleotides: TGCAGTGCTAGACGTCCGGGACAGGGTTTCGAGCAGTACTTC. Translated: CSARRPGQGFEQYF.

This clonotype came up many times. The V gene is TRBV12-3 or TRBV12-4, the J gene TRBJ2-7; 10 bases are shared with TRBD1. V was clipped by 2 bases and J by 12 bases; unmatched bases: 7. This CDR3 is built from 13 residues. CDR3 sequence reads: CASSLIPGQGPYF. The CDR3 DNA follows: TGTGCCAGCAGTTTAATACCGGGACAGGGGCCGTACTTC.

Comment on this clonotype: This may arise from a read error, as a much more abundant clone is one base away. The J gene is TRBJ2-1, the V gene TRBV5-4; D gene uncertain. Germline assignment: CDR1 SGHNT and CDR2 YYREEE (reference sequence). The CDR3 has 12 residues. The CDR3 here is CASSLGANERFF. The CDR3 DNA reads TGTGCCAGCAGCTTGGGAGCCAATGAGCGGTTCTTC.

This clonotype was seen ten or more times. The chain employs TRBV19 and TRBJ2-7; 8 bases are shared with TRBD1. Germline CDR1 LNHDA, CDR2 SQIVND (reference sequence). The CDR3 contains 15 residues. Unmatched junction bases numbered 9, after V lost 3 bases and J lost 5 bases. The CDR3 is CASSITGQGFNEQYF. The CDR3 DNA reads TGTGCCAGTAGTATTACTGGACAGGGATTCAACGAGCAGTACTTC.

A few counts support this clonotype. The rearrangement uses TRBV19 and TRBJ2-3; perhaps TRBD1 as D (9 bases). CDR1 and CDR2 from the germline V gene are LNHDA and SQIVND (reference sequence). This CDR3 comprises 16 residues. V was pared by 6 bases and J by 1 base, with 17 bases between. The chain's CDR3 is CASSFGRDRGTDTQYF. CDR3 in DNA: TGTGCCAGTAGCTTCGGGAGGGACAGGGGCACAGATACGCAGTATTTT.

As to this clonotype: A much larger clone differs by one base, so this may be a read error. The CDR3 protein is CASSYPRTNTEAFF. The CDR3 coding sequence is TGTGCCAGCAGTTACCCCAGGACGAACACTGAAGCTTTCTTT. The chain employs TRBV6-2 or TRBV6-3 and TRBJ1-1; no firm D call. V lost 2 bases and J lost 1, with 8 bases in between. The CDR3 has 14 amino acids. Germline values: CDR1 MNHEY, CDR2 SVGEGT.

This clonotype was seen at least ten times. This chain uses TRBV5-1 with TRBJ2-3; D possibly corresponds to TRBD2 (5 bases). From germline, CDR1 is SGHRS and CDR2 YFSETQ. This CDR3 spans 12 amino acids. V lost 4 bases and J 6 bases, leaving 9 bases between the germline ends. The CDR3 loop reads CASSGSLDTQYF. The CDR3 DNA sequence: TGCGCCAGCAGCGGGAGTTTGGATACGCAGTATTTT.

At least ten counts were recorded for this clonotype. V is TRBV4-1 and J is TRBJ2-5; 7 bases match TRBD1. The CDR3 is 16 residues long. Germline CDR1 reads MGHRA; CDR2 reads YSYEKL. Losses at the gene ends were 1 base for V and 4 bases for J; bases not matched to a gene: 9. The CDR3 DNA follows: TGCGCCAGCAGCCAAGGCTCGGGACAGATCGGAGAGACCCAGTACTTC. Translation gives CASSQGSGQIGETQYF.

This clonotype was seen ten or more times. The CDR3 DNA is TGCAGCGTTGAAGTTAACAGGGGCGGTAATGAAAAACTGTTTTTT. Protein product: CSVEVNRGGNEKLFF. This chain links TRBV29-1 with TRBJ1-4, with 7 nucleotides matching TRBD1. Germline V gene lookup returns CDR1 SQVTM and CDR2 ANQGSEA. V dropped 1 base and J dropped 4; count of bases not matched to a gene: 6. This CDR3 contains 15 residues. The variable domain in full, with the rest retrieved from reference TRBV29-1 and TRBJ1-4, is SAVISQKPSRDICQRGTSLTIQCQVDSQVTMMFWYRQQPGQSLTLIATANQGSEATYESGFVIDKFPISRPNLTFSTLTVSNMSPEDSSIYLCSVEVNRGGNEKLFFGSGTQLSVL.

This clonotype appeared many times. The chain links TRBV7-9 to TRBJ1-1; 7 bases fit TRBD1. Per germline, CDR1 SEHNR and CDR2 FQNEAQ (reference sequence). Trimming cost V 4 bases and J 0 bases; bases outside gene matches: 2. The length of the CDR3 is 14 residues. The CDR3 nucleotides are TGTGCCAGCAGCTCGGGACAGATGAACACTGAAGCTTTCTTT. Protein product: CASSSGQMNTEAFF.

This clonotype was found many times. The rearrangement joins TRBV6-5 to TRBJ1-6, with TRBD1 matching over 7 bases. The trim removed 9 bases at V and 7 bases at J, leaving 9 bases unmatched. The germline V gene encodes CDR1 MNHEY and CDR2 SVGAGI. This CDR3 comprises 14 residues. The DNA for the CDR3 is TGTGCCAGTATGCCGGGACAGATCAATTCACCCCTCCACTTT. Its protein is CASMPGQINSPLHF.

By share, this clonotype ranks as medium-sized (0.01 to 0.1%). This rearrangement joins TRBV20-1 to TRBJ1-1, with D unresolved. The germline V gene has CDR1 DFQATT and CDR2 SNEGSKA (reference sequence). CDR3 size: 15 residues. V was pared by 0 bases and J by 0 bases, with 11 bases between. DNA of the CDR3: TGCAGTGCTAGAGACCGACGGTATATGAACACTGAAGCTTTCTTT. Translating gives CSARDRRYMNTEAFF.

The table lists this clonotype with many counts. The V gene is TRBV27, the J gene TRBJ2-7, with D uncertain. CDR3 size: 13 residues. The V gene's germline CDR1 is MNHEY and CDR2 SMNVEV (reference sequence). V was shortened by 5 bases and J by 7 bases, with 15 bases between the two germline ends. The CDR3 here is CASSPLESSEQYF. CDR3 DNA sequence: TGTGCCAGCAGTCCCTTGGAATCCAGTGAGCAGTACTTC.

This clonotype has a count of ten or more. V usage is TRBV18 and J usage is TRBJ2-7; no reliable D call. V was trimmed by 1 base and J by 13 bases, leaving 29 bases between them. Looked up from germline, CDR1 is KGHSH and CDR2 is LQKENI. This CDR3 has 17 amino acids. The CDR3 coding sequence is TGTGCCAGCTCACCACAAAGGGTCGATGATACCTACGTTTTCCGTTACTTC. Protein product: CASSPQRVDDTYVFRYF.